This T cell receptor beta chain was found in a study of OX40 agonist ivuxolimab in advanced cancers. About this clone itself: The antigen remains unidentified.

Study-wide findings and caveats: The antigen specificity of the peripheral T cells (those that were expanded) was not determined.

Assay: immunoSEQ multiplex PCR; the TCRdb copy retains only in-frame clones and omits some. The sample has roughly 77,000 clones; approximately 85% are singletons. The CDR3 has 11 residues. Deletions cut 1 base from V and 7 bases from J, with 5 bases between. Germline V gene lookup returns CDR1 SGHAT and CDR2 FQNNGV. The genes are TRBV11-2 and TRBJ2-7; D call uncertain. This specimen consisted of CD4+ or CD8+ T cells sorted from blood, obtained in a trial of the OX40 agonist ivuxolimab. This clonotype was obtained from an adult with an advanced solid tumor such as melanoma, head and neck, liver or kidney cancer. The CDR3 sequence: CASSLAVEQYF. The CDR3 nucleotides are TGTGCCAGCAGCTTAGCGGTAGAGCAGTACTTC.